This T cell receptor beta chain was sequenced in a study of response to subunit inactivated influenza vaccine. Via MiXCR, TCRdb re-called the RT-PCR reads, giving one row per CDR3 protein. The sample holds about 540,000 distinct CDR3 sequences, approximately 22% seen once. Study observations and caveats: Seasonal influenza vaccination, on each occasion, was suggested by the authors to recruit few new T cells.

Per the germline V gene, CDR1 is ENHRY and CDR2 is SYGVKD. Trimming stripped 3 bases from V and 2 bases from J, with 7 bases between. This CDR3 is 13 amino acids long. With regard to this clonotype: Its antigen remains unidentified.

These data also featured in a second study, about T cells expressing NK-cell markers. Turning to that study: What made the TCR beta cDNA was 5'RACE template switching with UMIs. It was from sorted CD3+CD56+NKG2C+, CD3+CD56+NKG2C- and CD3+CD56-NKG2C+ T cells that TCR beta repertoires came. Among CD8+ T cells from roughly six donors, dominant NKG2C+ clonotypes accounted for about 1.0-7.0%. Also leading the CD3+CD56-NKG2C+ fraction in a few donors were these clonotypes.

The chain is built from TRBV10-3 and TRBJ2-5; D gene ambiguous. The sequencing here drew on CD4+ T cells sorted from PBMCs, taken roughly 12 days after vaccination. The receptor was derived from a man aged 45-60 years who received an inactivated influenza vaccine. Here the CDR3 reads CAISEPGQETQYF. The CDR3 DNA sequence: TGTGCCATCAGTGAACCCGGTCAAGAGACCCAGTACTTC.